This record looks at one TCR beta chain sequence and its context. The data stem from a study of blood T cell repertoires in COVID-19. Study-level information: The origin of the acute and convalescent COVID-19 samples was the United States, Italy and Spain. PBMCs, B-cell-depleted T cells, or T cells provided the cDNA or gDNA that made up the material.

CDR1 is LGHDT and CDR2 is YNNKEL in the germline V gene (reference sequence). V gave up 3 bases and J gave up 4 bases, with 11 bases separating them. This CDR3 has 14 residues. Methods used by the authors: Estimation of nucleated cell counts was performed using reference gene primer amplification. The table came from immunoSEQ multiplex PCR; TCRdb's copy has only in-frame clones and leaves some out. D and trimming were read from the DNA, whereas the V and J calls and clone size are those reported in that table. This table holds some 160,000 clones, around 89% found once. The source of this sequence is a man aged 50 to 60 who had recovered from COVID-19. The specimen sequenced was peripheral blood. The chain recombines TRBV3-1 (or the pseudogene TRBV3-2) with TRBJ2-3; no definite D call. For the CDR3, the DNA is TGTGCCAGCAGCCAGCTTCTAGGCGCAGATACGCAGTATTTT. This gives the protein CASSQLLGADTQYF.